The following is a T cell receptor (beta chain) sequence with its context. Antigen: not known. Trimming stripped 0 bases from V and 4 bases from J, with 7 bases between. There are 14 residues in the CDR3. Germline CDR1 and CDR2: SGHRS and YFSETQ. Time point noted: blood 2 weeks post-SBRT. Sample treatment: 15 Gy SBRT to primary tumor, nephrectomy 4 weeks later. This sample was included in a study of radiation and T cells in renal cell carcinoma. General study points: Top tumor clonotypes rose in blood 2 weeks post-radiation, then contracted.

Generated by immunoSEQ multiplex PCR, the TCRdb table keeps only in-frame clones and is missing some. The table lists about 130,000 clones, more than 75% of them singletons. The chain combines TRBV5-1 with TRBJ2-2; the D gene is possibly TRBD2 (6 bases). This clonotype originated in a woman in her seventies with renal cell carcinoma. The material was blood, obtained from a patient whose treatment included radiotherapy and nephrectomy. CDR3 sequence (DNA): TGCGCCAGCAGCTTGGCCGGGGGCACCGGGGAGCTGTTTTTT. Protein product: CASSLAGGTGELFF.